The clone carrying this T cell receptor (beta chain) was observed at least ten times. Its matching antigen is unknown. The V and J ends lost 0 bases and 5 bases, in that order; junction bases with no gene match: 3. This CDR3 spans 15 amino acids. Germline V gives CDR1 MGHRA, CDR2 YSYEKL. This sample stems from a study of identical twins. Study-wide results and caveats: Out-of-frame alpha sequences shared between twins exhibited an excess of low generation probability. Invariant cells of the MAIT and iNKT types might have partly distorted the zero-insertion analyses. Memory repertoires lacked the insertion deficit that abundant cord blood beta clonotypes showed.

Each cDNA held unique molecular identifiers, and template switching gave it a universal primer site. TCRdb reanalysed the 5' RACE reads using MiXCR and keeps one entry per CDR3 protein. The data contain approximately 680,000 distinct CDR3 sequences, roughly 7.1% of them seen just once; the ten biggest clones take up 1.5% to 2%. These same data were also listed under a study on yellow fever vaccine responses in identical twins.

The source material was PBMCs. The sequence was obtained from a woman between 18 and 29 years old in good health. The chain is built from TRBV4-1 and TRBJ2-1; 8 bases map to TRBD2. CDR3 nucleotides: TGCGCCAGCAGCCAAGAGTTAGCGGGAAACAATGAGCAGTTCTTC. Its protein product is CASSQELAGNNEQFF.